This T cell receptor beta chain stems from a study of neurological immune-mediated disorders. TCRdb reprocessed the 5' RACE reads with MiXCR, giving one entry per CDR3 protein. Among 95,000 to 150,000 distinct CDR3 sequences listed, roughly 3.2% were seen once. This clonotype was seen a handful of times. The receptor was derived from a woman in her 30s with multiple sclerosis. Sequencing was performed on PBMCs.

CDR3 loop: CSAILTPRNEQFF. The CDR3, as DNA: TGCAGTGCCATTCTTACTCCTCGCAATGAGCAGTTCTTC. The V and J genes are TRBV20-1 and TRBJ2-1; D unresolved. This CDR3 spans 13 amino acids. Germline loops: CDR1 DFQATT, CDR2 SNEGSKA (reference sequence). Trimming removed 6 bases at V and 6 bases at J, with 15 bases between.